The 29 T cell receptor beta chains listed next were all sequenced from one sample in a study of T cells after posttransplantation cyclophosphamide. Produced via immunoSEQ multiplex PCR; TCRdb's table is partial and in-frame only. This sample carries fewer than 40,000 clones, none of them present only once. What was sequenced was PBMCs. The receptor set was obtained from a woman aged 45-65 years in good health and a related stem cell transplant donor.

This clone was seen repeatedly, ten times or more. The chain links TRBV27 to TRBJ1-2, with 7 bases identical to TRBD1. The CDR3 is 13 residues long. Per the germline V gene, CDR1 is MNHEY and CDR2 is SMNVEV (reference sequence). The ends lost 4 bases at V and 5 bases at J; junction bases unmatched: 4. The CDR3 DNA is TGTGCCAGCAGTTATGGGACAGCATATGGCTACACCTTC. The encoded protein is CASSYGTAYGYTF.

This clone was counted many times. DNA of the CDR3: TGTGCCAGCAGGCGGGGGGCAGAGACCCAGTACTTC. This gives the protein CASRRGAETQYF. J is TRBJ2-5 and V is TRBV11-3; TRBD2 agrees at 8 bases. J gave up 4 bases and V 6 bases, and 1 base lay outside the gene matches. The germline CDR1 and CDR2 sequences are SGHNT and YENEEA. The CDR3 length is 12 residues.

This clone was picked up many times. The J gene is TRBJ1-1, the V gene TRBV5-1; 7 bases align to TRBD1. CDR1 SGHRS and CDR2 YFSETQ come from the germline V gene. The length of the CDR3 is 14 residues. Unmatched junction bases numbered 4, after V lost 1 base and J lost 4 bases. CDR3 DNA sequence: TGCGCCAGCAGCTTGCAGGGGGGAAGCACTGAAGCTTTCTTT. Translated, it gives CASSLQGGSTEAFF.

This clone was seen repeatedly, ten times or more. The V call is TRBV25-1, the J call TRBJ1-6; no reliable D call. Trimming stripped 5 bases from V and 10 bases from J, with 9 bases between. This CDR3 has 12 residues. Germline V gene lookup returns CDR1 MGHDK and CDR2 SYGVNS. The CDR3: CASSYAGSPLHF. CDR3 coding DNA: TGTGCCAGCAGTTACGCGGGCTCACCCCTCCACTTT.

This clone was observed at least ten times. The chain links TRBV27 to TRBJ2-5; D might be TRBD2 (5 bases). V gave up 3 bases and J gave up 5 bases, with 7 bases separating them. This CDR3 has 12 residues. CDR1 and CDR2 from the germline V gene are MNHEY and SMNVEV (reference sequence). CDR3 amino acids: CASSFPGETQYF. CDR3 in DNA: TGTGCCAGCAGTTTCCCGGGGGAGACCCAGTACTTC.

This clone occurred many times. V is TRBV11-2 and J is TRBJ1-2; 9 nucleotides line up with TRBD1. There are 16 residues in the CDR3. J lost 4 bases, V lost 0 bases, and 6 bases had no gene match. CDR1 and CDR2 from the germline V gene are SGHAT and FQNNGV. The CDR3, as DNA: TGTGCCAGCAGCTTAGATGGGGGGACAGGGCCCTATGGCTACACCTTC. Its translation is CASSLDGGTGPYGYTF. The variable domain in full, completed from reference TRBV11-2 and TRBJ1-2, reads EAGVAQSPRYKIIEKRQSVAFWCNPISGHATLYWYQQILGQGPKLLIQFQNNGVVDDSQLPKDRFSAERLKGVDSTLKIQPAKLEDSAVYLCASSLDGGTGPYGYTFGSGTRLTVV.

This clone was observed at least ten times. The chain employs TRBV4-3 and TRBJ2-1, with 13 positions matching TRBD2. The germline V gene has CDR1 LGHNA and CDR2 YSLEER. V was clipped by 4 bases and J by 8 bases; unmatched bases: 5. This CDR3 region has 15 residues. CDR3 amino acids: CASSLTSGGAHEQFF. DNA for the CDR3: TGCGCCAGCAGCCTCACTAGCGGGGGGGCCCATGAGCAGTTCTTC.

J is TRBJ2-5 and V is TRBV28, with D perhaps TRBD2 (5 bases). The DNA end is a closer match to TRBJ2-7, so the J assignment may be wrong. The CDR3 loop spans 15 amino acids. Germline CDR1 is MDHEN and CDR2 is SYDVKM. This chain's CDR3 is CASSFSEGSPLEQYF. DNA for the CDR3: TGTGCCAGCAGTTTCTCTGAGGGTAGCCCCCTCGAGCAGTACTTC.

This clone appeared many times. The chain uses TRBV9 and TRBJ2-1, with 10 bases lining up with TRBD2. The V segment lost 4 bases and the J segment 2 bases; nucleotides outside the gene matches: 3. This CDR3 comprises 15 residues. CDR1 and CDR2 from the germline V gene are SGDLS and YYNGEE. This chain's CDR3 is CASSSTSGTYNEQFF. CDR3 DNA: TGTGCCAGCAGCTCAACTAGCGGGACCTACAATGAGCAGTTCTTC. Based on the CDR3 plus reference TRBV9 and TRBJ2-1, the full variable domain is DSGVTQTPKHLITATGQRVTLRCSPRSGDLSVYWYQQSLDQGLQFLIQYYNGEERAKGNILERFSAQQFPDLHSELNLSSLELGDSALYFCASSSTSGTYNEQFFGPGTRLTVL.

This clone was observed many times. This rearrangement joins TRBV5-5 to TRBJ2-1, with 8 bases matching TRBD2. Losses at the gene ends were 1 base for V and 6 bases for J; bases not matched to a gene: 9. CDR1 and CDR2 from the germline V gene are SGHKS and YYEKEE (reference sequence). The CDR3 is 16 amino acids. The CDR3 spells CASSLNSGLVVNEQFF. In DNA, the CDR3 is TGTGCCAGCAGCTTGAACTCGGGACTAGTTGTCAATGAGCAGTTCTTC.

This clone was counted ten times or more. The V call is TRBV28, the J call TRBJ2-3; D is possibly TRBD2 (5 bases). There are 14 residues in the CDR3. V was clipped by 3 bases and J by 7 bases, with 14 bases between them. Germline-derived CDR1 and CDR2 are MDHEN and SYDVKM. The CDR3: CASSFGRGWYTQYF. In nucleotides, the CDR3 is TGTGCCAGCAGTTTCGGCCGGGGATGGTATACGCAGTATTTT.

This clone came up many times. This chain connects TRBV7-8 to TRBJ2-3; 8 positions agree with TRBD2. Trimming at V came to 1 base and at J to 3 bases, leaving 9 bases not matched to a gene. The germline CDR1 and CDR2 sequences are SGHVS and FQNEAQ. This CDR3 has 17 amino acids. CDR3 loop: CASSLVARTSKTDTQYF. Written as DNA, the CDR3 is TGTGCCAGCAGCTTAGTCGCTAGGACTAGCAAAACAGATACGCAGTATTTT.

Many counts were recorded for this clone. The CDR3 sequence is CSVREAGSLNEQFF. The DNA for the CDR3 is TGCAGCGTTAGGGAGGCGGGCAGCCTCAATGAGCAGTTCTTC. The chain employs TRBV29-1 and TRBJ2-1, with D possibly matching TRBD2 (6 bases). The CDR3 loop spans 14 amino acids. CDR1 and CDR2 (germline): SQVTM, ANQGSEA. V was cut by 5 bases and J by 6 bases, with 17 bases left in between.

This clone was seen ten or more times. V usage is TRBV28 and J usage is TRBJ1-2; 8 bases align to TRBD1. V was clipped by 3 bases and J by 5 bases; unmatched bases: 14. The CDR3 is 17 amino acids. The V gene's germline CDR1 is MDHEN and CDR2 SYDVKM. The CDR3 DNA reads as TGTGCCAGCAGTTTTCCCCAGGGGGCGCCGGTAAGGTATGGCTACACCTTC. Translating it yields CASSFPQGAPVRYGYTF.

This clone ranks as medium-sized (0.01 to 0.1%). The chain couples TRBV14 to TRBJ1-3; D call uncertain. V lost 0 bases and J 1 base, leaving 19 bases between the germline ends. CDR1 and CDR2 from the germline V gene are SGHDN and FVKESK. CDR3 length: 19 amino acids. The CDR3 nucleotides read TGTGCCAGCAGCCAAGAAGAGCTTCGGTCCCTCAAGTCTGGAAACACCATATATTTT. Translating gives CASSQEELRSLKSGNTIYF.

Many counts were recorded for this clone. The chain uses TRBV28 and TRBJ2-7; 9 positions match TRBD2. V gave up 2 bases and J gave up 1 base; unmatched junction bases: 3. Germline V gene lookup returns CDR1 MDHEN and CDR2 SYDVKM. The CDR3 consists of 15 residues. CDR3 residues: CASSLGSGGSYEQYF. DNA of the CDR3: TGTGCCAGCAGTTTAGGTAGCGGGGGATCCTACGAGCAGTACTTC. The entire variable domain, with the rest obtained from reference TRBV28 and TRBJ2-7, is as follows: DVKVTQSSRYLVKRTGEKVFLECVQDMDHENMFWYRQDPGLGLRLIYFSYDVKMKEKGDIPEGYSVSREKKERFSLILESASTNQTSMYLCASSLGSGGSYEQYFGPGTRLTVT.

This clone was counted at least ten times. The CDR3 nucleotides are TGTGCCTGGAGTTACGGAGACGAAAAACTGTTTTTT. Protein sequence: CAWSYGDEKLFF. V and J are TRBV30 and TRBJ1-4, with unresolved D. The CDR3 runs to 12 residues. Trimming pared 2 bases from V and 8 bases from J, leaving 9 bases between. Germline CDR1 GTSNPN, CDR2 SVGIG (reference sequence).

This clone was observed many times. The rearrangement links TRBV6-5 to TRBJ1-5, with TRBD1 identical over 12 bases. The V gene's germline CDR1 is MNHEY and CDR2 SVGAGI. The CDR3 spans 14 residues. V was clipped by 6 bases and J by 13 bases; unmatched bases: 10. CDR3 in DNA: TGTGCCAGCAGCGCGGGACAGGGGGCACTCTCTCAGCATTTT. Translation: CASSAGQGALSQHF.

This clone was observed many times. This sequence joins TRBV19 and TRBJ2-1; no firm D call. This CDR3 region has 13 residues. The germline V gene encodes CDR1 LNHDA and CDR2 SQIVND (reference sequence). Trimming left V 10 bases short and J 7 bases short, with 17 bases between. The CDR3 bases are TGTGCCATCCCCCGTCCCGTCGTAAATGAGCAGTTCTTC. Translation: CAIPRPVVNEQFF.

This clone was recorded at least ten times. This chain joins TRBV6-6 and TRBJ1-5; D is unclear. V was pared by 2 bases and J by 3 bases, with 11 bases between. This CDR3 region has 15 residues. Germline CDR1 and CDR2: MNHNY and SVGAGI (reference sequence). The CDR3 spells CASSYPTENNQPQHF. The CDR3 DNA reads TGTGCCAGCAGTTACCCGACTGAGAACAATCAGCCCCAGCATTTT.

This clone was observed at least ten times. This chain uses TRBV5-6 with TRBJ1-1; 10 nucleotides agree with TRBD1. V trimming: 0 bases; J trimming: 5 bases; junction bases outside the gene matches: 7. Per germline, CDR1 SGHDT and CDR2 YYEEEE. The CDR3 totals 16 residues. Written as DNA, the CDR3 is TGTGCCAGCAGCTTGGCCGACAGGGGGCGAGGGACTGAAGCTTTCTTT. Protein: CASSLADRGRGTEAFF.

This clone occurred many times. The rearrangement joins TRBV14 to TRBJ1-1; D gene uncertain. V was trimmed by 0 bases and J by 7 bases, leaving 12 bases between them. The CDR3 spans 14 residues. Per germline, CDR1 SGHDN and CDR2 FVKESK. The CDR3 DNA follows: TGTGCCAGCAGCCAAGATCCGGGTTCTGGTGAAGCTTTCTTT. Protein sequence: CASSQDPGSGEAFF.

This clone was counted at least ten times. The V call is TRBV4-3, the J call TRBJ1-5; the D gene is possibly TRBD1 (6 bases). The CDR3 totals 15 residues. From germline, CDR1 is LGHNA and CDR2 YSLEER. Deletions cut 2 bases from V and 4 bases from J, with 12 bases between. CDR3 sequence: CASSQSQGENQPQHF. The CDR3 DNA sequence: TGCGCCAGCAGCCAATCACAGGGTGAGAATCAGCCCCAGCATTTT.

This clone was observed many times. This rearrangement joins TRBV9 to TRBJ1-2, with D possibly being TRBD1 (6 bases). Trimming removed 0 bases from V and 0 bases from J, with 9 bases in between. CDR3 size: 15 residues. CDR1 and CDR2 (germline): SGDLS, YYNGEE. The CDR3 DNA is TGTGCCAGCAGCGTAGTAGAGGGGGCTAACTATGGCTACACCTTC. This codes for CASSVVEGANYGYTF.

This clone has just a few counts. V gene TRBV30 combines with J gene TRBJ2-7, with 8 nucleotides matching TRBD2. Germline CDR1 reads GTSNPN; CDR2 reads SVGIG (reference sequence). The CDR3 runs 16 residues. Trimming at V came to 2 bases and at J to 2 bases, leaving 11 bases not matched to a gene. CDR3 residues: CAWSPIGGGRTYEQYF. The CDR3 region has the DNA TGTGCCTGGAGTCCCATCGGGGGGGGGCGTACCTACGAGCAGTACTTC.

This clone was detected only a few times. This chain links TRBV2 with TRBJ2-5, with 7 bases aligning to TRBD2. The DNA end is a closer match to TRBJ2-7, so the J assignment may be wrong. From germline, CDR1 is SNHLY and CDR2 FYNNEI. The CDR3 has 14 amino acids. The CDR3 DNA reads TGTGCCAGCAGCAAGTCACGGGGGGCCTACGAGCAGTACTTC. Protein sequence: CASSKSRGAYEQYF.

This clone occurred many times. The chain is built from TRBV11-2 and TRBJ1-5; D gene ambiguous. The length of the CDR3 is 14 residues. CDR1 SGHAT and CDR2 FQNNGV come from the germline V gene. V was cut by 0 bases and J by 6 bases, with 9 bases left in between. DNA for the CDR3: TGTGCCAGCAGCTTAGATTCCTGGGCTCAGCCCCAGCATTTT. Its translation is CASSLDSWAQPQHF. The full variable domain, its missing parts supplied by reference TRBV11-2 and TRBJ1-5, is EAGVAQSPRYKIIEKRQSVAFWCNPISGHATLYWYQQILGQGPKLLIQFQNNGVVDDSQLPKDRFSAERLKGVDSTLKIQPAKLEDSAVYLCASSLDSWAQPQHFGDGTRLSIL.

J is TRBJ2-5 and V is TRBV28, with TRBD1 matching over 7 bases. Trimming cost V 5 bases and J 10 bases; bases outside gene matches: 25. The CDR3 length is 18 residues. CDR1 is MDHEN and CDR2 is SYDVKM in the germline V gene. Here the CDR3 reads CASSPPGTDIGAYKSQYF. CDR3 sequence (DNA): TGTGCCAGCAGTCCACCCGGGACAGACATCGGGGCCTATAAGAGCCAGTACTTC.

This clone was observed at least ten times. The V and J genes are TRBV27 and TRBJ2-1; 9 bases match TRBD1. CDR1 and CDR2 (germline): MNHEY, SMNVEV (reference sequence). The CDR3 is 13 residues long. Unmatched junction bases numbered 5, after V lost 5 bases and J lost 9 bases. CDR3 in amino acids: CASSGRQGGEQFF. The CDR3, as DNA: TGTGCCAGCAGTGGGAGACAGGGGGGTGAGCAGTTCTTC.